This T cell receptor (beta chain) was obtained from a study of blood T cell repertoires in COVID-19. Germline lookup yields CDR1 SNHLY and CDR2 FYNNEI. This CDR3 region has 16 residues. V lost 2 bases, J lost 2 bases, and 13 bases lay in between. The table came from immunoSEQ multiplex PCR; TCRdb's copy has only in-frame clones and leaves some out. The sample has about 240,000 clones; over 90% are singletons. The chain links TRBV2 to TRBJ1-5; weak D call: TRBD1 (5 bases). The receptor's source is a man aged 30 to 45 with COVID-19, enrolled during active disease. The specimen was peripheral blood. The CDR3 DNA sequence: TGTGCCAGCAGTGAACAGTCAGGGTGGGGCAATCAGCCCCAGCATTTT. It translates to CASSEQSGWGNQPQHF.